The 10 T cell receptor beta chains in this list originate from one sample, sequenced in a study of beta chain features in type 1 diabetes. Their cognate antigens are unknown. Study findings and constraints: The study found moderately but significantly shorter TCRB CDR3s in all four CD4+ subsets of Type 1 diabetes patients.

Expressed TCRB transcripts were sequenced, since all the RNA that had been isolated was reverse transcribed. Using immunoSEQ multiplex PCR, the repertoire was profiled, and TCRdb retains in-frame clones only, with some absent. Seen here are about 230,000 clones, approximately 16% observed once, and the top ten hold approximately 0.081%. The sample taken for sequencing was naive CD4+ T cells from blood. The receptors were sampled from a man aged 25-45 years with type 1 diabetes.

V gene TRBV29-1 combines with J gene TRBJ2-5; D perhaps matches TRBD2 (5 bases). Germline-derived CDR1 and CDR2 are SQVTM and ANQGSEA. The CDR3 has 13 residues. V was cut by 7 bases and J by 4 bases, with 16 bases left in between. The CDR3 DNA follows: TGCAGCGCCAGGCGGGTGAGCCGAGAGACCCAGTACTTC. This codes for CSARRVSRETQYF.

This clone was observed a few times. The chain uses TRBV19 and TRBJ2-5; D call uncertain. The CDR3 is 11 residues long. From germline, CDR1 is LNHDA and CDR2 SQIVND (reference sequence). V lost 4 bases and J lost 4, with 4 bases in between. This CDR3 reads CASSTRETQYF. The CDR3 DNA is TGTGCCAGTAGTACTAGAGAGACCCAGTACTTC.

This clone has more than one count but fewer than ten. The rearrangement uses TRBV30 and TRBJ2-7, with D perhaps assigned TRBD1 or TRBD2 (5 bases each). There are 15 residues in the CDR3. V lost 2 bases and J lost 2, with 16 bases in between. The V gene's germline CDR1 is GTSNPN and CDR2 SVGIG (reference sequence). CDR3 residues: CAWSSRGAFAYEQYF. CDR3 in DNA: TGTGCCTGGAGTTCTCGAGGGGCCTTTGCCTACGAGCAGTACTTC.

V is TRBV29-1 and J is TRBJ2-1, with D tentatively TRBD1 or TRBD2 (5 bases each). Trimming removed 8 bases at V and 7 bases at J, with 21 bases between. This CDR3 comprises 14 residues. CDR1 and CDR2 (germline): SQVTM, ANQGSEA. This chain's CDR3 is CSTLGAPGRNEQFF. The DNA of the CDR3 is TGCAGCACACTCGGGGCCCCCGGTAGGAATGAGCAGTTCTTC.

The rearrangement joins TRBV27 to TRBJ1-2, with D hard to call. The CDR3 extends over 12 amino acids. V dropped 6 bases and J dropped 3 bases, with 8 bases sitting between them. The V gene's germline CDR1 is MNHEY and CDR2 SMNVEV (reference sequence). The DNA for the CDR3 is TGTGCCAGCAGGAATAGGGACTATGGCTACACCTTC. Residues: CASRNRDYGYTF.

This clone was observed a handful of times. The chain has TRBV9 and TRBJ1-2, with D perhaps TRBD1 (6 bases). V dropped 0 bases and J dropped 4 bases, with 10 bases sitting between them. The CDR3 covers 14 residues. CDR1 and CDR2 from the germline V gene are SGDLS and YYNGEE. The CDR3 sequence: CASSVEQGGYGYTF. DNA for the CDR3: TGTGCCAGCAGCGTAGAACAGGGAGGCTATGGCTACACCTTC.

The chain is built from TRBV13 and TRBJ1-3; 7 bases are a match to TRBD1. The CDR3 extends over 15 amino acids. Losses at the gene ends were 4 bases for V and 2 bases for J; bases not matched to a gene: 5. Germline V CDR1 and CDR2: PRHDT, FYEKMQ (reference sequence). CDR3 region: CASSSQGEAGNTIYF. The CDR3, as DNA: TGTGCCAGCAGCTCCCAGGGGGAGGCTGGAAACACCATATATTTT.

V and J are TRBV9 and TRBJ2-3, with TRBD2 identical over 12 bases. The V and J ends lost 5 bases and 0 bases, in that order; junction bases with no gene match: 1. In germline, CDR1 is SGDLS, CDR2 YYNGEE. The CDR3 loop spans 15 amino acids. In DNA, the CDR3 is TGTGCCAGCAGGGGGACTAGCGGGAGCACAGATACGCAGTATTTT. The encoded protein is CASRGTSGSTDTQYF. The variable domain in full, completed from reference TRBV9 and TRBJ2-3, reads DSGVTQTPKHLITATGQRVTLRCSPRSGDLSVYWYQQSLDQGLQFLIQYYNGEERAKGNILERFSAQQFPDLHSELNLSSLELGDSALYFCASRGTSGSTDTQYFGPGTRLTVL.

This clone has only a few counts. The chain carries TRBV7-2 and TRBJ2-5; D is perhaps TRBD1 (6 bases). The CDR3 runs 14 residues. V was cut by 3 bases and J by 5 bases, with 13 bases left in between. Germline lookup yields CDR1 SGHTA and CDR2 FQGNSA. The CDR3 spells CASSFPYREETQYF. The CDR3 nucleotides are TGTGCCAGCAGCTTCCCGTACAGGGAGGAGACCCAGTACTTC.

This clone turned up a few times. V and J are TRBV5-4 and TRBJ1-1, with D uncertain. V shed 1 base and J shed 5 bases, with 6 bases lying between them. The CDR3 length is 12 residues. CDR1 and CDR2 from the germline V gene are SGHNT and YYREEE (reference sequence). In nucleotides, the CDR3 is TGTGCCAGCAGCTTGACTGGGACTGAAGCTTTCTTT. Protein: CASSLTGTEAFF.